Below, one T cell receptor beta chain is given with its context. Vbeta (60) and Jbeta (13) primers were used in the PCR. Data came from immunoSEQ multiplex PCR; TCRdb stores just in-frame clones and leaves some out. Counted here are roughly 120,000 clones, less than 10% occurring once; the ten biggest clones make up 6% to 7.5%. This record belongs to a study of cytomegalovirus exposure and HLA in healthy donors. The CDR3 totals 15 residues. Trimming pared 0 bases from V and 2 bases from J, leaving 8 bases between. CDR1 is MRHNA, CDR2 SNTAGT, per germline. Specimen: PBMCs. V usage is TRBV6-4 and J usage is TRBJ1-3; no firm D call. This clonotype originated in a woman between 40 and 50 years old in good health and CMV-seropositive. CDR3 region: CASSDSPGPGNTIYF. DNA of the CDR3: TGTGCCAGCAGTGACTCGCCAGGTCCTGGAAACACCATATATTTT.